The 18 T cell receptor beta chains listed next were all sequenced from one sample in a study of PD-1 blockade in classical Hodgkin lymphoma. Time point meaning: cycle 4 day 1 (C4D1), after five to seven weeks of nivolumab. Every one of the patients relapsed after autologous stem cell transplantation (brentuximab vedotin exposure was variable). TCRdb's copy holds only in-frame clones and misses some; the assay was immunoSEQ multiplex PCR. The table records 30,000 or so clones, over 70% of them present only once. The material sequenced was peripheral blood mononuclear cells (PBMCs), taken before the fourth cycle of nivolumab. The receptors shown here come from a human donor with classical Hodgkin lymphoma.

Sample share makes this clone medium-sized. CDR3 nucleotides: TGTGCCAGCAGCGCGGGACCGGGAGGAGGGAAGCCCCAGCATTTT. Translated, it gives CASSAGPGGGKPQHF. The rearrangement joins TRBV2 to TRBJ1-5; D is possibly TRBD1 (5 bases). The germline V gene encodes CDR1 SNHLY and CDR2 FYNNEI. V was pared by 6 bases and J by 8 bases, with 20 bases between. This CDR3 has 15 residues. Full variable domain (outside the CDR3, taken from reference TRBV2 and TRBJ1-5): EPEVTQTPSHQVTQMGQEVILRCVPISNHLYFYWYRQILGQKVEFLVSFYNNEISEKSEIFDDQFSVERPDGSNFTLKIRSTKLEDSAMYFCASSAGPGGGKPQHFGDGTRLSIL.

This clone was observed once. The gene calls are TRBV7-6 and TRBJ1-5; D is perhaps TRBD1 (6 bases). This CDR3 has 14 residues. Per germline, CDR1 SGHVS and CDR2 FNYEAQ. Between the trimmed V and J ends, which lost 4 bases and 4 bases, there was a span of 11 bases. The CDR3 DNA reads as TGTGCCAGCAGCTATGGGGGGGCAAATCAGCCCCAGCATTTT. Amino acid sequence: CASSYGGANQPQHF. Supplemented by reference TRBV7-6 and TRBJ1-5, the full variable domain reads GAGVSQSPRYKVTKRGQDVALRCDPISGHVSLYWYRQALGQGPEFLTYFNYEAQQDKSGLPNDRFSAERPEGSISTLTIQRTEQRDSAMYRCASSYGGANQPQHFGDGTRLSIL.

This clone occurred once. The chain combines TRBV29-1 with TRBJ1-3, with D unresolved. This CDR3 region has 14 residues. Per germline, CDR1 SQVTM and CDR2 ANQGSEA. The ends were cut back, 6 bases at V and 1 base at J, with 13 bases in the middle. CDR3: CSVLLRPSGNTIYF. The CDR3 DNA reads as TGCAGCGTCCTCCTCAGGCCTTCTGGAAACACCATATATTTT.

The chain joins TRBV6-1 to TRBJ2-5; TRBD2 matches at 11 bases. With 2 bases clipped from V and 5 bases from J, the junction kept 7 bases outside the gene matches. The CDR3 has 16 residues. Germline assignment: CDR1 MNHNS and CDR2 SASEGT. CDR3 sequence: CASSESPSGGRETQYF. CDR3 in DNA: TGTGCCAGCAGTGAATCTCCTAGCGGGGGGCGTGAGACCCAGTACTTC.

The chain joins TRBV18 to TRBJ2-3; D is unclear. Germline lookup yields CDR1 KGHSH and CDR2 LQKENI. The V and J ends lost 1 base and 1 base respectively, with 9 bases between them. CDR3 length: 15 residues. CDR3 bases: TGTGCCAGCTCACCACGTCCCGAACGCACAGATACGCAGTATTTT. Amino acids: CASSPRPERTDTQYF.

The rearrangement links TRBV2 to TRBJ2-5; D is perhaps TRBD1 or TRBD2 (5 bases each). With 5 bases removed from V and 5 bases from J, the gap between germline ends came to 18 bases. This CDR3 spans 15 amino acids. Per germline, CDR1 SNHLY and CDR2 FYNNEI. CDR3 DNA sequence: TGTGCCAGCAGTCCAGGGACCCAAGGTATCGAGACCCAGTACTTC. The encoded protein is CASSPGTQGIETQYF.

The chain carries TRBV28 and TRBJ2-7; maybe TRBD1 (6 bases). The V and J ends lost 4 bases and 6 bases respectively, with 10 bases between them. The germline V gene has CDR1 MDHEN and CDR2 SYDVKM. The CDR3 is 12 residues long. The CDR3 DNA reads TGTGCCAGCAGTTCTCAACAGGGCGAGCAGTACTTC. It yields the protein CASSSQQGEQYF.

The V and J genes are TRBV5-5 and TRBJ2-6; D unresolved. CDR1 is SGHKS, CDR2 YYEKEE, per germline (reference sequence). This CDR3 spans 18 amino acids. V was cut by 1 base and J by 0 bases, with 14 bases left in between. CDR3 nucleotide sequence: TGTGCCAGCAGCTTGACGGCTAGGTTACCCTCTGGGGCCAACGTCCTGACTTTC. This gives the protein CASSLTARLPSGANVLTF.

This clone showed up just a few times. V gene TRBV28 combines with J gene TRBJ2-4; TRBD1 might be the D (6 bases). V gave up 4 bases and J gave up 6 bases, with 22 bases separating them. Germline CDR1 and CDR2: MDHEN and SYDVKM. This CDR3 has 17 amino acids. The CDR3 sequence is CASSSLTGSQPGNIQYF. CDR3 coding DNA: TGTGCCAGCAGTTCTCTTACAGGGTCCCAGCCAGGAAACATTCAGTACTTC.

The J gene is TRBJ2-2, the V gene TRBV15, with D unresolved. CDR1 is LNHNV and CDR2 is YYDKDF in the germline V gene (reference sequence). Trimming took 1 base from V and 7 from J, leaving 4 bases between them. The CDR3 has 12 residues. The CDR3 protein is CATSRVGGELFF. CDR3 DNA: TGTGCCACCAGCAGAGTCGGCGGGGAGCTGTTTTTT.

This clone has more than one count but fewer than ten. The chain links TRBV2 to TRBJ1-1, with 11 positions matching TRBD1. V lost 6 bases and J lost 4; bases outside the gene matches: 7. Germline CDR1 and CDR2: SNHLY and FYNNEI. There are 15 residues in the CDR3. Here the CDR3 reads CASSRGGTGGTEAFF. In nucleotides, the CDR3 is TGTGCCAGCAGCAGAGGGGGGACAGGGGGCACTGAAGCTTTCTTT.

The chain joins TRBV7-6 to TRBJ1-2; 8 bases align to TRBD1. The germline CDR1 and CDR2 sequences are SGHVS and FNYEAQ. Trimming cost V 5 bases and J 6 bases; bases outside gene matches: 8. The CDR3 has 14 residues. The CDR3 loop reads CASSAIGTGNGYTF. CDR3 in DNA: TGTGCCAGCAGCGCAATCGGGACAGGCAATGGCTACACCTTC.

This rearrangement joins TRBV19 to TRBJ1-1, with TRBD1 identical over 11 bases. Trimming cost V 6 bases and J 0 bases; bases outside gene matches: 9. The CDR3 is 17 residues long. CDR1 and CDR2 (germline): LNHDA, SQIVND (reference sequence). The CDR3, as DNA: TGTGCCAGTAGGGACAGGGGGCGAACGGGTTTGAACACTGAAGCTTTCTTT. It codes for CASRDRGRTGLNTEAFF. The variable domain in full, with the rest retrieved from reference TRBV19 and TRBJ1-1, is DGGITQSPKYLFRKEGQNVTLSCEQNLNHDAMYWYRQDPGQGLRLIYYSQIVNDFQKGDIAEGYSVSREKKESFPLTVTSAQKNPTAFYLCASRDRGRTGLNTEAFFGQGTRLTVV.

J is TRBJ1-1 and V is TRBV9; D unresolved. Trimming removed 0 bases from V and 8 bases from J, with 14 bases in between. This CDR3 is built from 14 residues. Germline assignment: CDR1 SGDLS and CDR2 YYNGEE. The CDR3 DNA follows: TGTGCCAGCAGCGTAGGGTCGCGGGGTGTCGAAGCTTTCTTT. Its protein is CASSVGSRGVEAFF.

V usage is TRBV6-4 and J usage is TRBJ2-1, with 11 bases aligning to TRBD2. From germline, CDR1 is MRHNA and CDR2 SNTAGT. This CDR3 region has 16 residues. The V and J ends lost 6 bases and 8 bases, in that order; junction bases with no gene match: 12. DNA for the CDR3: TGTGCCAGCAGCCCCCGGGCTAGCGGGGGGTTCGATGAGCAGTTCTTC. Translation: CASSPRASGGFDEQFF.

This sequence joins TRBV6-5 and TRBJ1-1; D is ambiguous. V shed 2 bases and J shed 0 bases, with 4 bases lying between them. Germline loops: CDR1 MNHEY, CDR2 SVGAGI. This CDR3 comprises 13 residues. The CDR3 region is CASSYSLNTEAFF. The CDR3, as DNA: TGTGCCAGCAGTTACAGTCTGAACACTGAAGCTTTCTTT.

The CDR3 reads CASSVRSGRADTQYF. The CDR3 nucleotides are TGTGCCAGCAGCGTTCGGTCAGGGAGGGCAGATACGCAGTATTTT. This chain links TRBV9 with TRBJ2-3; 7 positions agree with TRBD2. Losses at the gene ends were 2 bases for V and 4 bases for J; bases not matched to a gene: 7. Germline lookup yields CDR1 SGDLS and CDR2 YYNGEE. This CDR3 contains 15 residues.

The chain combines TRBV18 with TRBJ2-1, with TRBD1 identical over 7 bases. This CDR3 has 16 residues. The junction had 7 bases not matched to a gene; V was cut back by 5 bases and J by 0 bases. Germline V gene data show CDR1 as KGHSH and CDR2 as LQKENI. CDR3 DNA: TGTGCCAGCTCAAACAGGGGCCTTCGCTCCTACAATGAGCAGTTCTTC. As protein: CASSNRGLRSYNEQFF.